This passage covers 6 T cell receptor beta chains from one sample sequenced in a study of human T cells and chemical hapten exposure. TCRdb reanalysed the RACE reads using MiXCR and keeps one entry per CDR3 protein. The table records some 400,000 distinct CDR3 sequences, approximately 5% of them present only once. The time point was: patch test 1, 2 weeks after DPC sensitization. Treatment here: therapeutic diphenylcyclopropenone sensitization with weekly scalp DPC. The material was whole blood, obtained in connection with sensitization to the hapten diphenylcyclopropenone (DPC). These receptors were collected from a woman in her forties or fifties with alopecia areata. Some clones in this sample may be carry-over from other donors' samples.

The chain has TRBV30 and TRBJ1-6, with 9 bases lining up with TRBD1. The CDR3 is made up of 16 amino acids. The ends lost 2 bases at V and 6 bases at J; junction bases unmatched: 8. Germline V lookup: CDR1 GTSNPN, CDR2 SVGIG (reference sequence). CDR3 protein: CAWSRDRVRGNSPLHF. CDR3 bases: TGTGCCTGGAGTCGGGACAGGGTTAGGGGTAATTCACCCCTCCACTTT.

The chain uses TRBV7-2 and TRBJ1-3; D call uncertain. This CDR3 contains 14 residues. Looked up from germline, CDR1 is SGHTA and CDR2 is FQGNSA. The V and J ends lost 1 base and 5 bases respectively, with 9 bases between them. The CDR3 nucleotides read TGTGCCAGCAGCTTAGGGGCTGGGAGAAACACCATATATTTT. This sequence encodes CASSLGAGRNTIYF.

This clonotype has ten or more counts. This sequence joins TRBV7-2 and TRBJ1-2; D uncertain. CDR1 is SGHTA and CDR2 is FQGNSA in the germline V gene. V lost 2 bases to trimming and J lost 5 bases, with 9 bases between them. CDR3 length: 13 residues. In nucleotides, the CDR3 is TGTGCCAGCAGCTTAAGCACAGCTTATGGCTACACCTTC. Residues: CASSLSTAYGYTF.

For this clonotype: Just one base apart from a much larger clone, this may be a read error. The CDR3 is CASSEGGARYQDTQYF. The CDR3 DNA follows: TGTGCCAGCAGTGAAGGGGGGGCGAGGTACCAAGATACCCAGTACTTC. The chain couples TRBV25-1 to TRBJ2-5, with D perhaps TRBD2 (7 bases). The CDR3 sequence is 16 residues long. The germline V gene has CDR1 MGHDK and CDR2 SYGVNS.

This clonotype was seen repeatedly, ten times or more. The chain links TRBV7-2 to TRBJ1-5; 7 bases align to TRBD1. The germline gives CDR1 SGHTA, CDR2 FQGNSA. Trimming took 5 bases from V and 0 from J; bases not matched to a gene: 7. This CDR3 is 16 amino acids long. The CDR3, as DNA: TGTGCCAGCAGCCTGTGGACAGGCCATAGCAATCAGCCCCAGCATTTT. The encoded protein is CASSLWTGHSNQPQHF.

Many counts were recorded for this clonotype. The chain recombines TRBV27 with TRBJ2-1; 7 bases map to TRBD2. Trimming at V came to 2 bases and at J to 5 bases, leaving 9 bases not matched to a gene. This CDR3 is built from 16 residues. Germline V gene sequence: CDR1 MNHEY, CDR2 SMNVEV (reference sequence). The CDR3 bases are TGTGCCAGCAGTTTACCTCTCGGCGGGGGTAACAATGAGCAGTTCTTC. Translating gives CASSLPLGGGNNEQFF.